Ten or more counts support the clone carrying this T cell receptor beta chain. Its antigen is as yet unknown. These data are taken from a study of CD8 T cells in ankylosing spondylitis. Study outcomes and limitations: In ankylosing spondylitis patients, matched synovial fluid reportedly showed significant enrichment of disease-linked clones.

This CDR3 region has 16 residues. Germline V gene data show CDR1 as SNHLY and CDR2 as FYNNEI. V lost 7 bases, J lost 5 bases, and 9 bases stayed unmatched. TCRdb analysed the 5' RACE reads with MiXCR anew, one entry per CDR3 protein. The table has roughly 230,000 distinct CDR3 sequences, 15% to 20% seen once; the top ten hold under 40%. The chain joins TRBV2 to TRBJ2-5, with TRBD2 matching over 14 bases. The sequence came from a male donor with ankylosing spondylitis or in good health (not recorded which). The material sequenced was blood, either unsorted or a sorted T cell fraction (not recorded which). The CDR3 sequence: CASTPGLAGVDETQYF. DNA for the CDR3: TGTGCCAGCACCCCGGGACTAGCGGGAGTGGATGAGACCCAGTACTTC.